A single TCR beta chain is shown here with its context. Its binding antigen is unknown. No base-level quality is on record; no much larger clone is a single base apart. This specimen belongs to a study of T cell repertoires in aging, cancer and after chemotherapy (dated by TCRdb to between 2018 and 2021). With respect to the entire study: Six donor age groups were covered, ranging from 30 or younger up to 70 or older, and each group contained at least three individuals. In the solid tumor group, the paired samples taken before and after chemotherapy came from patients with brain tumors (glioblastoma) who were receiving therapy based on temozolomide. Some 9 million TCR reads were contained in the full dataset. Peripheral blood TCR beta repertoires from healthy donors and cancer patients were profiled to examine immunoaging and T cell reconstitution after chemotherapy. A cohort of around 210 cancer patients (approximately 90 with hematological and around 130 with solid cancers) was assembled, and 95 to 100 healthy donors were included as a reference group.

Instead of sorted cells or RNA, genomic DNA extracted from peripheral blood served as the source for amplifying TCR beta rearrangements. Beyond this particular receptor, the publication reports: An increase in median generation probability over the chemotherapy interval was observed in both cancer cohorts, suggesting that the repertoire was reconstituted through rebound thymic output. Significantly lower blood TCR diversity and higher clonality were observed in untreated patients with hematological or solid cancers than in age-matched healthy donors. The authors noted that the repertoire data do not allow conclusions about immunological memory after chemotherapy. In healthy donors, the decline in TCR diversity with age was mainly explained by loss of richness, whereas in cancer patients loss of evenness was also found to contribute.

Rearranged TRB sequences spanning V, D and J segments were amplified by multiplex touch-down PCR using a mixed TRB-A/B primer pool. Illumina adapters and sample indices were added to the amplicons in two consecutive PCR reactions performed with Phusion HS II polymerase. Amplicons were gel-purified with the NucleoSpin Gel and PCR Clean-up kit, then checked with Qubit and an Agilent 2100 Bioanalyzer. Sequencing of libraries was carried out on an Illumina MiSeq in 600-cycle, single-indexed, paired-end runs. Per the source publication's procedure: MiXCR versions 2.12 and 3.0.5 were used to process TRB sequences. A clone was defined as each unique CDR3 nucleotide sequence, and only productive sequences supported by at least two reads were kept. The repertoire metrics were Shannon diversity, evenness, clonality (calculated as one minus evenness), and diversity profiles parameterized by alpha from 0 to 5. The IGoR algorithm was used to compute generation probabilities of clones in paired pre- and post-chemotherapy samples. TCRdb redid the processing of the public reads, applying fastp at Q25 and MiXCR, and retained in-frame beta chains. Rows with one shared CDR3 protein collapse into an entry with the most common genes and DNA. The V and J calls here are based on TCRdb, not the publication. The sample data list around 3,000 distinct CDR3 sequences, and 28% of these were observed just once. The ten biggest clones cover 8.9% of the sample.

The sample comprised blood. The receptor comes from a human donor with a solid tumor.

The CDR3 loop reads CSVEVLTNTGELFF. The nucleotide sequence is given as TGCAGCGTTGAAGTCCTGACGAACACCGGGGAGCTGTTTTTT. The chain employs TRBV29-1 and TRBJ2-2; the D gene is not confidently resolved. Including the terminal cysteine and phenylalanine, the CDR3 comprises 14 residues. Kept here is only the CDR3 DNA, which spans 42 bases and is read in frame from base 1. V loses 1 base, J loses 0 bases, and the germline ends lie 6 bases apart. For CDR1 and CDR2, the germline V gene lists SQVTM and ANQGSEA.